This T cell receptor (beta chain) stems from a study of blood T cell repertoires in COVID-19. Whole-study context: Samples taken during acute and convalescent COVID-19 were collected in the United States, Italy and Spain. PBMCs, B-cell-depleted T cells, or T cells provided the cDNA or gDNA that made up the material.

In the authors' methods: How many nucleated cells were present was estimated from reference gene primer amplification. The method was immunoSEQ multiplex PCR; TCRdb's version includes in-frame clones alone and lacks a portion of them. V and J calls plus clone size are reproduced from that table; the DNA served to infer D and trimming. The sample has 250,000 or so clones; over 70% are singletons. The sequenced sample consisted of PBMCs or T cells enriched from blood (not recorded which). The TCR sequence derives from a woman in her thirties or forties who had been exposed to COVID-19.

In DNA, the CDR3 is TGCAGCGTTGTCCCCGGGACAGGGAGCGTCCACAATGAGCAGTTCTTC. Its translation: CSVVPGTGSVHNEQFF. The rearrangement links TRBV29-1 to TRBJ2-1, with 9 bases matching TRBD1. Germline V gene lookup returns CDR1 SQVTM and CDR2 ANQGSEA. This CDR3 contains 16 residues. The V segment lost 4 bases and the J segment 5 bases; nucleotides outside the gene matches: 12.